The 4 T cell receptor beta chains given below trace back to one sample, sequenced in a study of graft-versus-host responses after intestinal transplantation. Their antigens remain unidentified. Sequencing was performed with immunoSEQ multiplex PCR; in TCRdb, only in-frame clones are kept and a portion is missing. Of 95,000 to 150,000 clones in the sample, 90% to 95% were seen once. The source was unstimulated CD4+ T cells sorted from spleen or lymph node cells, collected before intestinal transplant. Receptors originate from a human donor who received an intestinal transplant.

This chain uses TRBV5-1 with TRBJ2-2; 7 positions agree with TRBD1. Unmatched junction bases numbered 8, after V lost 3 bases and J lost 0 bases. The CDR3 is made up of 17 amino acids. Germline-derived CDR1 and CDR2 are SGHRS and YFSETQ. This chain's CDR3 is CASSSPAGTANTGELFF. CDR3 coding DNA: TGCGCCAGCAGCTCCCCCGCCGGGACAGCGAACACCGGGGAGCTGTTTTTT.

This clone was counted a single time. The chain couples TRBV6-1 to TRBJ2-5; 9 bases are shared with TRBD2. V was pared by 4 bases and J by 1 base, with 10 bases of the junction left unmatched. CDR1 is MNHNS and CDR2 is SASEGT in the germline V gene. The CDR3 covers 17 residues. CDR3 DNA sequence: TGTGCCAGCAGTGCCCACGGTAGCGGGGGCTCCCAAGAGACCCAGTACTTC. It translates to CASSAHGSGGSQETQYF.

V and J are TRBV6-6 and TRBJ2-7; TRBD1 aligns across 10 bases. Germline V gives CDR1 MNHNY, CDR2 SVGAGI (reference sequence). V dropped 6 bases and J dropped 4; count of bases not matched to a gene: 9. CDR3 size: 15 residues. The CDR3 spells CASRHSGTGVYEQYF. Written as DNA, the CDR3 is TGTGCCAGCAGACACTCCGGGACAGGGGTATACGAGCAGTACTTC.

The rearrangement joins TRBV28 to TRBJ2-7, with D perhaps TRBD1 (6 bases). Trimming cost V 8 bases and J 3 bases, with 17 bases left between them. Germline-derived CDR1 and CDR2 are MDHEN and SYDVKM. The length of the CDR3 is 14 residues. This chain's CDR3 is CASQGSGIFYEQYF. CDR3 sequence (DNA): TGTGCCAGCCAGGGGAGCGGAATATTCTACGAGCAGTACTTC. The entire variable domain, with the rest obtained from reference TRBV28 and TRBJ2-7, is as follows: DVKVTQSSRYLVKRTGEKVFLECVQDMDHENMFWYRQDPGLGLRLIYFSYDVKMKEKGDIPEGYSVSREKKERFSLILESASTNQTSMYLCASQGSGIFYEQYFGPGTRLTVT.